What follows is one T cell receptor beta chain and its context. Antigen: not known. V lost 3 bases and J 3 bases, leaving 12 bases between the germline ends. CDR3 length equals 14 residues. This sample is part of a study of early T cells in non-severe SARS-CoV-2 infection. Study information: Investigators sequenced bulk RNA drawn from unsorted whole blood, and chains remained unpaired.

Whole-study findings and limits: Reliance on VDJdb matching favored anti-spike CD8 responses; private and CD4 specificities were missed.

Individual cDNA molecules each received unique molecular identifiers attached to them. TCRdb reprocessed the 5' RACE reads with MiXCR, giving one entry per CDR3 protein. This table holds tens of thousands of distinct CDR3 sequences, around 6% found once. Sequenced input: whole blood. The chain has TRBV12-3 or TRBV12-4 and TRBJ2-7; D is perhaps TRBD1 or TRBD2 (5 bases each). The TCR comes from an adult who was a healthcare worker with PCR-confirmed SARS-CoV-2 infection or an uninfected control (not recorded which). The CDR3 reads CASSFLGTDYEQYF. CDR3 sequence (DNA): TGTGCCAGCAGTTTCTTGGGGACGGACTACGAGCAGTACTTC.